Below, 24 T cell receptor beta chains from the same sample are listed, as sequenced in a study of blood T cells in healthy people across ages. Primed by a sample-barcoded 5' primer and a J-beta primer mix, a second PCR proceeded for about 7 to 11 cycles. Each CDR3 protein gets one entry after TCRdb re-called the 5' RACE reads with MiXCR. The sample shows 650,000 to 800,000 distinct CDR3 sequences, approximately 52% of them seen only once. The specimen sequenced was blood. The source is a woman of 80 years or more in good health.

The CDR3 loop reads CASSPPGARNQPQHF. DNA for the CDR3: TGTGCCAGCAGTCCTCCGGGGGCTAGGAATCAGCCCCAGCATTTT. J is TRBJ1-5 and V is TRBV6-6; D possibly corresponds to TRBD1 (6 bases). Germline V CDR1 and CDR2: MNHNY, SVGAGI (reference sequence). The CDR3 loop spans 15 amino acids. V gave up 5 bases and J gave up 4 bases, with 15 bases separating them.

The chain couples TRBV6-2 or TRBV6-3 to TRBJ1-5; D unclear. This CDR3 has 15 residues. The V and J ends lost 0 bases and 3 bases respectively, with 9 bases between them. Germline V CDR1 and CDR2: MNHEY, SVGEGT. For the CDR3, the DNA is TGTGCCAGCAGTTACTCGACTCTCCTCAATCAGCCCCAGCATTTT. Protein sequence: CASSYSTLLNQPQHF.

This clonotype appeared a few times. This rearrangement joins TRBV29-1 to TRBJ1-1, with unresolved D. V gave up 4 bases and J gave up 4 bases, with 4 bases separating them. In germline, CDR1 is SQVTM, CDR2 ANQGSEA. CDR3 length equals 10 residues. Here the CDR3 reads CSVGATEAFF. The CDR3 DNA is TGCAGCGTTGGGGCCACTGAAGCTTTCTTT.

The chain recombines TRBV5-1 with TRBJ2-3; D assignment may be TRBD1 or TRBD2 (5 bases each). V dropped 9 bases and J dropped 1 base, with 9 bases sitting between them. The CDR3 is 12 residues long. Per the germline V gene, CDR1 is SGHRS and CDR2 is YFSETQ. Here the CDR3 DNA reads TGCGCCACGGGGACCGGCACAGATACGCAGTATTTT. This sequence encodes CATGTGTDTQYF.

Regarding this clonotype: It may be a read error: a sequence one base away is much more abundant. The rearrangement uses TRBV5-1 and TRBJ2-5; 10 bases are shared with TRBD1. CDR1 and CDR2 (germline): SGHRS, YFSETQ. The CDR3 totals 16 residues. V gave up 1 base and J gave up 4 bases; unmatched junction bases: 7. For the CDR3, the DNA is TGCGCCAGCAGCTTGTGGACAGGGGGGGACCGAGAGACCCAGTACTTC. Encoded protein: CASSLWTGGDRETQYF. The complete variable domain, with remaining parts taken from reference TRBV5-1 and TRBJ2-5, reads KAGVTQTPRYLIKTRGQQVTLSCSPISGHRSVSWYQQTPGQGLQFLFEYFSETQRNKGNFPGRFSGRQFSNSRSEMNVSTLELGDSALYLCASSLWTGGDRETQYFGPGTRLLVL.

In this sample, this clonotype turned up a few times. The chain carries TRBV29-1 and TRBJ2-3, with D possibly being TRBD2 (7 bases). This CDR3 contains 14 residues. The ends were cut back, 4 bases at V and 5 bases at J, with 16 bases in the middle. In germline, CDR1 is SQVTM, CDR2 ANQGSEA. CDR3 protein: CSVAGGGLGDTQYF. The CDR3 DNA sequence: TGCAGCGTTGCTGGGGGGGGGCTCGGAGATACGCAGTATTTT.

The V and J genes are TRBV25-1 and TRBJ2-5; D may be TRBD2 (5 bases). V was pared by 5 bases and J by 1 base, with 11 bases between. CDR1 is MGHDK, CDR2 SYGVNS, per germline. This CDR3 contains 14 residues. In DNA form, the CDR3 reads TGTGCCAGCAGTAGACCGGGAACCCAAGAGACCCAGTACTTC. Amino acids: CASSRPGTQETQYF.

A remark on this clonotype: At one end, the junction sequence differs from germline, possibly due to a read error. This chain joins TRBV7-2 and TRBJ1-2; 11 nucleotides match TRBD1. The CDR3 is made up of 15 amino acids. Germline loops: CDR1 SGHTA, CDR2 FQGNSA. CDR3 bases: TGTGCCGGCAGCTTAACCCCGGGACAGGGGGACGGCTACACCTTC. Encoded protein: CAGSLTPGQGDGYTF.

This clonotype was detected once. The V gene is TRBV11-3, the J gene TRBJ2-7, with D hard to call. TRBJ2-4 explains the end of the DNA better; the J call may be wrong. The CDR3 consists of 12 residues. In germline, CDR1 is SGHNT, CDR2 YENEEA. CDR3 protein: CASSGRLNIQYF. CDR3 coding DNA: TGTGCCAGCAGTGGCAGGTTAAACATTCAGTACTTC.

This sequence joins TRBV6-6 and TRBJ1-6; unclear D gene. The CDR3 sequence is 14 residues long. V was clipped by 7 bases and J by 6 bases, with 13 bases between them. The germline gives CDR1 MNHNY, CDR2 SVGAGI (reference sequence). The CDR3 sequence: CASTPGVGNSPLHF. Written as DNA, the CDR3 is TGTGCCAGCACCCCGGGTGTGGGTAATTCACCCCTCCACTTT.

This clonotype was seen more than once but under ten times. The chain is built from TRBV28 and TRBJ1-1; D is possibly TRBD1 (5 bases). Germline loops: CDR1 MDHEN, CDR2 SYDVKM. There are 16 residues in the CDR3. Between the trimmed V and J ends, which lost 3 bases and 0 bases, there was a span of 14 bases. The CDR3 nucleotides are TGTGCCAGCAGTTTGAAGCTCAGGGTTTTGAACACTGAAGCTTTCTTT. Translating it yields CASSLKLRVLNTEAFF.

A word on this clonotype: Possible read error: a much larger clone is one base away. The rearrangement uses TRBV2 and TRBJ1-5; D is possibly TRBD1 (5 bases). In germline, CDR1 is SNHLY, CDR2 FYNNEI. Trimming left V 7 bases short and J 1 base short, with 8 bases between. There are 13 residues in the CDR3. CDR3 sequence: CASNRGSNQPQHF. The CDR3 DNA is TGTGCCAGCAACCGGGGGAGCAATCAGCCCCAGCATTTT.

This clonotype was seen more than once but under ten times. V gene TRBV20-1 combines with J gene TRBJ1-3; tentatively, D is TRBD1 (5 bases). V was clipped by 1 base and J by 4 bases, with 23 bases between them. Germline V CDR1 and CDR2: DFQATT, SNEGSKA (reference sequence). This CDR3 contains 18 residues. The DNA for the CDR3 is TGCAGTGCTAGAGGGATATCCAGGGTACCATCAACCGGAAACACCATATATTTT. Its translation: CSARGISRVPSTGNTIYF.

This clonotype has a count of ten or more. V is TRBV2 and J is TRBJ2-3, with D possibly matching TRBD1 (6 bases). Germline CDR1 reads SNHLY; CDR2 reads FYNNEI. Trimming took off 5 bases at V and 3 bases at J, with 12 bases between the two ends. The CDR3 is made up of 14 amino acids. The CDR3 region has the DNA TGTGCCAGCAGTTCGACAGGTTTTACAGATACGCAGTATTTT. This codes for CASSSTGFTDTQYF.

This clonotype has at least ten counts. The chain uses TRBV29-1 and TRBJ2-3, with 10 bases that match TRBD1. The germline gives CDR1 SQVTM, CDR2 ANQGSEA. Unmatched junction bases numbered 7, after V lost 7 bases and J lost 3 bases. The CDR3 spans 14 residues. In DNA form, the CDR3 reads TGCAGCGCCCGGACAGGGGGAAATACAGATACGCAGTATTTT. This gives the protein CSARTGGNTDTQYF.

V gene TRBV20-1 combines with J gene TRBJ2-1, with 7 nucleotides matching TRBD1. V shed 6 bases, J shed 1 base, and the junction held 9 bases outside the gene matches. The V gene's germline CDR1 is DFQATT and CDR2 SNEGSKA (reference sequence). There are 15 residues in the CDR3. The CDR3 DNA reads TGCAGTGCCAAGACAGGGTCCCTATCCTACAATGAGCAGTTCTTC. Encoded protein: CSAKTGSLSYNEQFF.

This clonotype was observed at least ten times. The rearrangement joins TRBV7-2 to TRBJ2-3, with D uncertain. CDR1 and CDR2 (germline): SGHTA, FQGNSA. The CDR3 is 15 amino acids. V was trimmed by 2 bases and J by 6 bases, leaving 15 bases between them. DNA for the CDR3: TGTGCCAGCAGCTTATTCTCCGACTCGGTGGATACGCAGTATTTT. As protein: CASSLFSDSVDTQYF.

The rearrangement links TRBV20-1 to TRBJ2-5; 7 bases are a match to TRBD1. In germline, CDR1 is DFQATT, CDR2 SNEGSKA (reference sequence). The length of the CDR3 is 14 residues. The ends lost 5 bases at V and 4 bases at J; junction bases unmatched: 10. The CDR3 protein is CSARRQGPVETQYF. CDR3 DNA sequence: TGCAGTGCTCGAAGACAGGGCCCAGTAGAGACCCAGTACTTC.

This clonotype occurred many times. The V and J genes are TRBV5-5 and TRBJ2-7, with a tentative D call TRBD2 (6 bases). CDR3 length equals 16 residues. The V and J ends lost 5 bases and 2 bases respectively, with 20 bases between them. CDR1 and CDR2 from the germline V gene are SGHKS and YYEKEE (reference sequence). The CDR3 protein is CASRRTGSSLTYEQYF. The CDR3 DNA is TGTGCCAGCAGAAGGACCGGGAGCTCTTTAACCTACGAGCAGTACTTC.

This chain uses TRBV18 with TRBJ1-4; the D is unclear. The V gene lost 2 bases and the J gene lost 6 bases, with 13 bases spanning the gap. From germline, CDR1 is KGHSH and CDR2 LQKENI. The CDR3 extends over 15 amino acids. CDR3 protein: CASSPSMTYDEKLFF. As DNA, the CDR3 is TGTGCCAGCTCACCATCGATGACGTATGATGAAAAACTGTTTTTT.

This clonotype appeared many times. The V gene is TRBV20-1, the J gene TRBJ2-1; 14 positions agree with TRBD2. CDR1 and CDR2 (germline): DFQATT, SNEGSKA (reference sequence). The CDR3 loop spans 18 amino acids. Trimming took 6 bases from V and 0 from J; bases not matched to a gene: 10. The CDR3, as DNA: TGCAGTGCGTGGACTAGCGGGGGGCTGGGGAGCTCCTACAATGAGCAGTTCTTC. Its translation: CSAWTSGGLGSSYNEQFF.

The gene calls are TRBV4-3 and TRBJ2-5, with 7 bases identical to TRBD2. Per germline, CDR1 LGHNA and CDR2 YSLEER. V was clipped by 3 bases and J by 11 bases; unmatched bases: 21. This CDR3 spans 17 amino acids. CDR3 sequence reads: CASSHKPTGGSWSEQYF. DNA for the CDR3: TGCGCCAGCAGCCATAAGCCCACTGGCGGGAGTTGGAGTGAGCAGTACTTC.

The chain combines TRBV20-1 with TRBJ1-6, with TRBD1 identical over 7 bases. The V segment lost 7 bases and the J segment 0 bases; nucleotides outside the gene matches: 9. Germline V gene data show CDR1 as DFQATT and CDR2 as SNEGSKA (reference sequence). The CDR3 is 16 amino acids. The CDR3 sequence: CSVMRTGSSYNSPLHF. CDR3 bases: TGCAGTGTTATGAGGACAGGCAGCTCCTATAATTCACCCCTCCACTTT.

This clonotype has more than one count but fewer than ten. The chain uses TRBV28 and TRBJ2-3, with D uncertain. This CDR3 has 14 amino acids. The germline V gene encodes CDR1 MDHEN and CDR2 SYDVKM. The ends were cut back, 4 bases at V and 2 bases at J, with 10 bases in the middle. CDR3 nucleotide sequence: TGTGCCAGCAGTTCTCCCCTCCACACAGATACGCAGTATTTT. Translated: CASSSPLHTDTQYF.